This T cell receptor beta chain emerged from a study of T cells in Graves' hyperthyroidism and ophthalmopathy. TCR beta CDR3 regions were amplified from RNA transcripts. The primer set for the first-round RT-PCR of the TCR CDR3 was HTBI. TCRdb fed the multiplex PCR reads into MiXCR, producing one record per CDR3 protein. The repertoire holds approximately 200,000 distinct CDR3 sequences, with about 18% as singletons. Hyperthyroidism of Graves' type that showed no ophthalmopathy progression within 18 months was stable. This clonotype occurred many times. CDR1 and CDR2 from the germline V gene are LGHDT and YNNKEL (reference sequence). The CDR3 covers 16 residues. After removal of 4 bases from V and 0 bases from J, the junction contained 6 bases not matched to a gene.

This sequence originates from a man aged 40-49 years with Graves' hyperthyroidism. The V and J genes are TRBV3-1 and TRBJ2-3, with TRBD1 matching over 8 bases. Sample: blood. The CDR3 DNA reads TGTGCCAGCAGCCCAACAGGGGGATCCAGCACAGATACGCAGTATTTT. Its protein is CASSPTGGSSTDTQYF.